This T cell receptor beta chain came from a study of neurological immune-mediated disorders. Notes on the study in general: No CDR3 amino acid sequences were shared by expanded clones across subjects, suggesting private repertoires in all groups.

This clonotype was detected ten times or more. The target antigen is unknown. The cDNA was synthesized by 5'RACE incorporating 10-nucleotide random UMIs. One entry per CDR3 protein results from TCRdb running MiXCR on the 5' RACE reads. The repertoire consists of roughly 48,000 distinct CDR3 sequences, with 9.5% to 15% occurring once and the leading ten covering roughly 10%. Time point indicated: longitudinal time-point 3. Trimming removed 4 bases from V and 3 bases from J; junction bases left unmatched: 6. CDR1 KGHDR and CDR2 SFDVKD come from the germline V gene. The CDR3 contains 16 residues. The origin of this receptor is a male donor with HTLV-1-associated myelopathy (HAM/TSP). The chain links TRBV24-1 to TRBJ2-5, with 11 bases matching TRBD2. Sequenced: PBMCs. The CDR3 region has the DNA TGTGCCACCAGTGAAACTAGCGGGGGCCGGGAAGAGACCCAGTACTTC. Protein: CATSETSGGREETQYF.